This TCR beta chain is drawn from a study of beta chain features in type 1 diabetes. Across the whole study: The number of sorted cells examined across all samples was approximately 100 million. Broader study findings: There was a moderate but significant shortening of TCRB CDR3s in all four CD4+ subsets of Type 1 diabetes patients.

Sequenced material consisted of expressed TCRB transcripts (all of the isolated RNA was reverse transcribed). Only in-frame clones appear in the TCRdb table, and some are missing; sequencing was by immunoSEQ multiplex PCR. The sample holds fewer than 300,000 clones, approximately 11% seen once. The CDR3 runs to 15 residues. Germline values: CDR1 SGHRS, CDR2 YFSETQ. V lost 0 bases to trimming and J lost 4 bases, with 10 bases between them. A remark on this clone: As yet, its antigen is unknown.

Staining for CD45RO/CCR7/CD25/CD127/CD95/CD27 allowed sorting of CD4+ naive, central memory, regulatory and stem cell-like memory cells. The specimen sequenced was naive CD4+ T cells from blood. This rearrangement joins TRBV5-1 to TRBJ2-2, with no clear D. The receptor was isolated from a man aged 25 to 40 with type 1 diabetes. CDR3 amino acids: CASSLGAAGTGELFF. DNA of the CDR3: TGCGCCAGCAGCTTGGGGGCAGCCGGCACCGGGGAGCTGTTTTTT.